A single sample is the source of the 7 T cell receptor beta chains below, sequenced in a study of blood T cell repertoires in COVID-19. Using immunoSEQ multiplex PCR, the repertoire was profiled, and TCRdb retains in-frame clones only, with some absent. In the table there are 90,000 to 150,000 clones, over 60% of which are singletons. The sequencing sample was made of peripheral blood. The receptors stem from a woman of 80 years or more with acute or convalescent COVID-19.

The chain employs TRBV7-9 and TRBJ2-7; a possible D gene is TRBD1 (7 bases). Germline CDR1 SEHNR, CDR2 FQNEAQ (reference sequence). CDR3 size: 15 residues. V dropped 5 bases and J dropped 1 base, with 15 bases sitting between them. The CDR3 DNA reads TGTGCCAGCAGCACCCAGGGGGGCAGTTCCTACGAGCAGTACTTC. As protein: CASSTQGGSSYEQYF.

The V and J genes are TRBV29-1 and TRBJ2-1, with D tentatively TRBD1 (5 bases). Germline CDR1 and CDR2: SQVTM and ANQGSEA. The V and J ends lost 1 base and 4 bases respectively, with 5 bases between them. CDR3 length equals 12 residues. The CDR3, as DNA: TGCAGCGTTGAAGGACAGTACAATGAGCAGTTCTTC. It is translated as CSVEGQYNEQFF.

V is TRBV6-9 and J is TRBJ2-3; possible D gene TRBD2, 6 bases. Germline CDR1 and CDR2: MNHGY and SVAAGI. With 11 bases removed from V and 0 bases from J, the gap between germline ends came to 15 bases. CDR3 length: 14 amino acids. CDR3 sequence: CALNTGGSTDTQYF. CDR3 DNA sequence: TGTGCCTTAAACACAGGAGGGAGCACAGATACGCAGTATTTT.

CDR3 DNA: TGTGCCATCAGTGACCCGGGACTCCGGAACACCGGGGAGCTGTTTTTT. Translated: CAISDPGLRNTGELFF. V is TRBV10-3 and J is TRBJ2-2; D may be TRBD2 (6 bases). V lost 3 bases to trimming and J lost 1 base, with 12 bases between them. CDR1 and CDR2 from the germline V gene are ENHRY and SYGVKD. CDR3 length: 16 residues.

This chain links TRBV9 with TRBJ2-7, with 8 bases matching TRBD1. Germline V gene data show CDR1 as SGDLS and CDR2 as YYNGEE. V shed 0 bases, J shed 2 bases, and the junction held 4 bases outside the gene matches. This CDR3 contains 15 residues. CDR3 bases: TGTGCCAGCAGCGTAGCTGGGACAGGACCCTACGAGCAGTACTTC. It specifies CASSVAGTGPYEQYF.

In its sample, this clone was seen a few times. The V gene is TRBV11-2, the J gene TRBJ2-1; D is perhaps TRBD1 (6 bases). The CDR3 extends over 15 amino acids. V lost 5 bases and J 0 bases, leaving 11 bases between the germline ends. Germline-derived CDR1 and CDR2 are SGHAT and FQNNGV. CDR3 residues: CASSLGTHSYNEQFF. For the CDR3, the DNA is TGTGCCAGCAGCCTTGGGACACACTCCTACAATGAGCAGTTCTTC.

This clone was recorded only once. The CDR3 region is CASSQRFEQFF. The CDR3 nucleotides are TGTGCCAGCAGCCAACGGTTTGAGCAGTTCTTC. V is TRBV3-1 (or the pseudogene TRBV3-2) and J is TRBJ2-1; D is unresolved. Germline CDR1 and CDR2: LGHDT and YNNKEL (reference sequence). This CDR3 is built from 11 residues. The V and J ends lost 2 bases and 9 bases respectively, with 5 bases between them.